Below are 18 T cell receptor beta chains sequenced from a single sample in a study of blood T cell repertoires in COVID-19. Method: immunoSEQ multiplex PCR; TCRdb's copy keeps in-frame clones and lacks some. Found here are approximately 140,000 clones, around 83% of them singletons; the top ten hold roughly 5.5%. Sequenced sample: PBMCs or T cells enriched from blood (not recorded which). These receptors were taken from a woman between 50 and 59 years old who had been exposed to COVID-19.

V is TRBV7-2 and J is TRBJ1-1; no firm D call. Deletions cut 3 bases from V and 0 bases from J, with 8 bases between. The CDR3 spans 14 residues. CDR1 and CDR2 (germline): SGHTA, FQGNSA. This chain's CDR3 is CASSFSGMNTEAFF. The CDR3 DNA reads TGTGCCAGCAGCTTCTCCGGGATGAACACTGAAGCTTTCTTT.

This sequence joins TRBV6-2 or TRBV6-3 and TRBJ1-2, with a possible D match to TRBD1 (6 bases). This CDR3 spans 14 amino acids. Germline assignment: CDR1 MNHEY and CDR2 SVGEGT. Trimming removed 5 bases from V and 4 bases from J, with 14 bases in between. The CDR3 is CASSKRRDTYGYTF. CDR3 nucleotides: TGTGCCAGCAGTAAACGCCGGGACACCTATGGCTACACCTTC.

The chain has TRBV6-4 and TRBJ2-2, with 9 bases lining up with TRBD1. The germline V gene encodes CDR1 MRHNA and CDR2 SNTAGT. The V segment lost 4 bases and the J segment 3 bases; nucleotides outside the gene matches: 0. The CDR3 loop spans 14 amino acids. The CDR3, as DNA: TGTGCCAGCAGTGGGGACAGGGACACCGGGGAGCTGTTTTTT. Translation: CASSGDRDTGELFF.

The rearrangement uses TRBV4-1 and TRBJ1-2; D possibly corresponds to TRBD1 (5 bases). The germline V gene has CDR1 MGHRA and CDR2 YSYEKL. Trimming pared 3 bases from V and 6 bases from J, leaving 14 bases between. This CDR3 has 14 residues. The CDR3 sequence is CASSQGKGFNGYTF. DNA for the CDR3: TGCGCCAGCAGCCAGGGAAAGGGGTTTAATGGCTACACCTTC.

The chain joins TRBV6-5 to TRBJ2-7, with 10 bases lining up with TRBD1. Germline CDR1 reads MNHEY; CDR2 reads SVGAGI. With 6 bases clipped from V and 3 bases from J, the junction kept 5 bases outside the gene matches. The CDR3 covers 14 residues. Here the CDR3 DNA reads TGTGCCAGCAGCACCGGGACAGGGGTCTACGAGCAGTACTTC. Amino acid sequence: CASSTGTGVYEQYF.

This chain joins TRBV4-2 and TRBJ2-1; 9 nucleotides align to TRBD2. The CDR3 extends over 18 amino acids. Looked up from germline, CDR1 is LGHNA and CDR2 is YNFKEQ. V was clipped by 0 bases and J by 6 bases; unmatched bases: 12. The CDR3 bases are TGTGCCAGCAGCCAAGAAACGGTAGCGGGGGCCGTTGGCAATGAGCAGTTCTTC. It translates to CASSQETVAGAVGNEQFF.

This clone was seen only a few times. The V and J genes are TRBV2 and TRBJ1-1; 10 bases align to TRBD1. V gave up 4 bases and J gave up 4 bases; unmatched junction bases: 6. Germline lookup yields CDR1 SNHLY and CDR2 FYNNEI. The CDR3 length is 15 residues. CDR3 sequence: CASSGDRGWSTEAFF. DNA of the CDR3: TGTGCCAGCAGTGGGGACAGGGGATGGAGCACTGAAGCTTTCTTT.

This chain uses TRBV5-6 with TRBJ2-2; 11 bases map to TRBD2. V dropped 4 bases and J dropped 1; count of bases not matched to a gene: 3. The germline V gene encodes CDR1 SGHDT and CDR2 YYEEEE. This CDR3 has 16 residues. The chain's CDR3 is CASSPGLAVNTGELFF. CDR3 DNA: TGTGCCAGCAGCCCGGGACTAGCGGTGAACACCGGGGAGCTGTTTTTT. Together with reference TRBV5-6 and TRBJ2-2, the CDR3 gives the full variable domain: DAGVTQSPTHLIKTRGQQVTLRCSPKSGHDTVSWYQQALGQGPQFIFQYYEEEERQRGNFPDRFSGHQFPNYSSELNVNALLLGDSALYLCASSPGLAVNTGELFFGEGSRLTVL.

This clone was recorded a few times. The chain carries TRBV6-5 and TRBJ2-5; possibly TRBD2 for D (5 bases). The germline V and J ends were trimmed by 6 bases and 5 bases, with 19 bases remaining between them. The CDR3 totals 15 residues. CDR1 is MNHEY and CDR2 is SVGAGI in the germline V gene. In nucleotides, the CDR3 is TGTGCCAGCAGGCAAAACTCGGGAAAGCACGAGACCCAGTACTTC. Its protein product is CASRQNSGKHETQYF.

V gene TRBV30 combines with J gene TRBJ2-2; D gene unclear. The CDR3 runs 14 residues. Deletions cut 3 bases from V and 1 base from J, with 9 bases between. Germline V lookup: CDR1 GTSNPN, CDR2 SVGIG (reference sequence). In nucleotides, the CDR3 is TGTGCCTGGAGCGGTAATAGGAACACCGGGGAGCTGTTTTTT. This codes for CAWSGNRNTGELFF.

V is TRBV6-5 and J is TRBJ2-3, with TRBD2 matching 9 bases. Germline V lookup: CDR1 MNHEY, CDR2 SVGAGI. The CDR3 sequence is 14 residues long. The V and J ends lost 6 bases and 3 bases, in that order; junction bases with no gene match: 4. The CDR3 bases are TGTGCCAGCAGCAGCGGGGGGTTGACAGATACGCAGTATTTT. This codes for CASSSGGLTDTQYF.

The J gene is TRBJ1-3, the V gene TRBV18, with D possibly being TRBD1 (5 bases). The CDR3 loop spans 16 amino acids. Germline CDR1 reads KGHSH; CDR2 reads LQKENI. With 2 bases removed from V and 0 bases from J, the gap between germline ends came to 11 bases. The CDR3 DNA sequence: TGTGCCAGCTCACCATTCGAGGGACTCTCTGGAAACACCATATATTTT. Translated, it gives CASSPFEGLSGNTIYF.

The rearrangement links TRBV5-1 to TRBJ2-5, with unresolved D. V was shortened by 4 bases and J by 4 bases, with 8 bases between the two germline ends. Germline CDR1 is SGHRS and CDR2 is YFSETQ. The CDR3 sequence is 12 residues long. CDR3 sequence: CASSPTGETQYF. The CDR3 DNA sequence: TGCGCCAGCAGCCCGACGGGAGAGACCCAGTACTTC.

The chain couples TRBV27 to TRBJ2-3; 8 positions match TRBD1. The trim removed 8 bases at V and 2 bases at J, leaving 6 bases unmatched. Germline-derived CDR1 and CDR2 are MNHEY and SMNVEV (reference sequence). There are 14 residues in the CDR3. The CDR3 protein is CASGRDRITDTQYF. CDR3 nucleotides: TGTGCCAGCGGCCGGGACAGGATCACAGATACGCAGTATTTT.

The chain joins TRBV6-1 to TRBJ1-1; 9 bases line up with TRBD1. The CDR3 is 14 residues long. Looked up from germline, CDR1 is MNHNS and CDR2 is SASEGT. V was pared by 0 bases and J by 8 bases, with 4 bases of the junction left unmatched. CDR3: CASSEAVTGGEAFF. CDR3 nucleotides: TGTGCCAGCAGTGAAGCGGTCACAGGGGGCGAAGCTTTCTTT.

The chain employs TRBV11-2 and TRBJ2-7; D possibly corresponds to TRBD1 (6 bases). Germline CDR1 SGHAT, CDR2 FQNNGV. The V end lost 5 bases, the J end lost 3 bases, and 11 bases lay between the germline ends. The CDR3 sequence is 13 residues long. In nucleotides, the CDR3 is TGTGCCAGCAGCGCCACACAGGGCTACGAGCAGTACTTC. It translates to CASSATQGYEQYF.

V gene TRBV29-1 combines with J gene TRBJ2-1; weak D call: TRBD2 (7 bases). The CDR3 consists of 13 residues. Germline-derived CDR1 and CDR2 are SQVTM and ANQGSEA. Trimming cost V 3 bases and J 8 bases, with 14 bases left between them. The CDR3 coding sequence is TGCAGCGTTGACGCGTCGGGGGGCTATGAGCAGTTCTTC. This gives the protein CSVDASGGYEQFF.

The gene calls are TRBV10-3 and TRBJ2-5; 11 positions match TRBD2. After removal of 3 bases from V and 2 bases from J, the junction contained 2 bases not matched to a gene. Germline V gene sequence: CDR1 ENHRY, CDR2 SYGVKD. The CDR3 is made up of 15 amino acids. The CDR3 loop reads CAISEVAGGQETQYF. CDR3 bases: TGTGCCATCAGTGAAGTAGCGGGAGGGCAAGAGACCCAGTACTTC.